Below are 23 T cell receptor beta chains sequenced from a single sample in a study of blood T cell repertoires in COVID-19. Only in-frame clones appear in the TCRdb table, and some are missing; sequencing was by immunoSEQ multiplex PCR. The sample carries about 46,000 clones, 75% to 90% recorded once. Sequenced sample: peripheral blood. The receptors here all came from a woman over 75 with COVID-19, enrolled during active disease.

Concerning this clone itself: At one end the junction does not follow the germline gene, possibly because of a read error. This chain joins TRBV28 and TRBJ2-5; TRBD1 aligns across 7 bases. Looked up from germline, CDR1 is MDHEN and CDR2 is SYDVKM. The CDR3 totals 19 residues. CDR3 region: CASSIWYQTGEEYQETQYF. CDR3 coding DNA: TGTGCCAGCAGTATATGGTATCAAACAGGGGAAGAATACCAAGAGACCCAGTACTTC.

The chain is built from TRBV5-1 and TRBJ2-6; D not certain. This CDR3 contains 15 residues. Trimming removed 1 base at V and 4 bases at J, with 9 bases between. Germline V lookup: CDR1 SGHRS, CDR2 YFSETQ. The CDR3 DNA follows: TGCGCCAGCAGCTTGCCTATGAACGGGGCCAACGTCCTGACTTTC. Translation: CASSLPMNGANVLTF.

The chain couples TRBV7-2 to TRBJ2-1; 7 positions match TRBD1. Trimming cost V 7 bases and J 4 bases; bases outside gene matches: 4. The length of the CDR3 is 13 residues. Germline V gene data show CDR1 as SGHTA and CDR2 as FQGNSA. CDR3 protein: CASTGTVYNEQFF. The CDR3 nucleotides are TGTGCCAGCACCGGGACAGTATACAATGAGCAGTTCTTC. The full variable domain, with the rest looked up from reference TRBV7-2 and TRBJ2-1, is GAGVSQSPSNKVTEKGKDVELRCDPISGHTALYWYRQSLGQGLEFLIYFQGNSAPDKSGLPSDRFSAERTGGSVSTLTIQRTQQEDSAVYLCASTGTVYNEQFFGPGTRLTVL.

The chain carries TRBV7-2 and TRBJ1-1; D is uncertain. This CDR3 comprises 14 residues. Germline lookup yields CDR1 SGHTA and CDR2 FQGNSA. The germline V and J ends were trimmed by 2 bases and 6 bases, with 13 bases remaining between them. CDR3 loop: CASSLIIGRPEAFF. The CDR3 nucleotides read TGTGCCAGCAGCTTAATCATCGGGAGGCCTGAAGCTTTCTTT.

This rearrangement joins TRBV2 to TRBJ1-5; D possibly corresponds to TRBD1 (5 bases). The CDR3 length is 13 residues. Germline CDR1 and CDR2: SNHLY and FYNNEI. V was trimmed by 7 bases and J by 7 bases, leaving 14 bases between them. The CDR3 spells CASKGVGPQPQHF. The CDR3 nucleotides read TGTGCCAGCAAAGGGGTGGGGCCCCAGCCCCAGCATTTT.

This clone was counted a few times. V gene TRBV19 combines with J gene TRBJ2-7; TRBD2 matches 8 bases. Per the germline V gene, CDR1 is LNHDA and CDR2 is SQIVND (reference sequence). J lost 5 bases, V lost 3 bases, and 9 bases had no gene match. This CDR3 has 15 amino acids. CDR3 nucleotides: TGTGCCAGTAGTATCTTCAGCGGGAGCCTCGACGAGCAGTACTTC. Amino acids: CASSIFSGSLDEQYF.

As DNA, the CDR3 is TGTGCCAGCAGCAGGCGCAATTGGGGCTCGGCTGGCTACACCTTC. Translated, it gives CASSRRNWGSAGYTF. The rearrangement uses TRBV13 and TRBJ1-2, with D perhaps matching TRBD1 (5 bases). Germline CDR1 reads PRHDT; CDR2 reads FYEKMQ (reference sequence). The CDR3 spans 15 residues. Trimming cost V 5 bases and J 7 bases, with 20 bases left between them.

The V gene is TRBV5-1, the J gene TRBJ2-7; 9 bases match TRBD1. CDR3 size: 17 residues. Germline trimming cut 0 bases from V and 2 bases from J; bases unmatched to any gene: 9. The germline CDR1 and CDR2 sequences are SGHRS and YFSETQ. The CDR3 loop is CASSLVGSGTGTYEQYF. The CDR3 region has the DNA TGCGCCAGCAGCTTGGTGGGTTCCGGGACAGGGACCTACGAGCAGTACTTC.

V usage is TRBV27 and J usage is TRBJ1-2; TRBD1 matches at 7 bases. The CDR3 sequence is 14 residues long. Germline loops: CDR1 MNHEY, CDR2 SMNVEV (reference sequence). The V gene end was trimmed by 5 bases and the J gene end by 4 bases; junction bases not matched to a gene: 7. The CDR3 DNA follows: TGTGCCAGCAGTCGCGACAGGGCAATCTATGGCTACACCTTC. It codes for CASSRDRAIYGYTF.

This clone was picked up one time. The rearrangement links TRBV6-5 to TRBJ2-7; D unresolved. Per germline, CDR1 MNHEY and CDR2 SVGAGI. The CDR3 covers 12 residues. Deletions cut 7 bases from V and 2 bases from J, with 9 bases between. CDR3 sequence reads: CASTTPTYEQYF. The CDR3 DNA is TGTGCCAGCACGACTCCAACCTACGAGCAGTACTTC.

V and J are TRBV6-6 and TRBJ2-7; 9 bases fit TRBD1. The CDR3 contains 13 residues. J lost 2 bases, V lost 6 bases, and 2 bases had no gene match. Germline-derived CDR1 and CDR2 are MNHNY and SVGAGI (reference sequence). The CDR3 coding sequence is TGTGCCAGCAGGTGGACAGGGGCCTACGAGCAGTACTTC. This gives the protein CASRWTGAYEQYF.

This rearrangement joins TRBV3-1 (or the pseudogene TRBV3-2) to TRBJ1-1, with a weak D call TRBD1 (5 bases). CDR3 length: 16 residues. V was cut by 0 bases and J by 4 bases, with 15 bases left in between. Germline loops: CDR1 LGHDT, CDR2 YNNKEL (reference sequence). CDR3 amino acids: CASSQDLRGGGTEAFF. Written as DNA, the CDR3 is TGTGCCAGCAGCCAAGATCTAAGGGGCGGGGGCACTGAAGCTTTCTTT.

V usage is TRBV5-1 and J usage is TRBJ1-1; 8 bases are shared with TRBD1. V lost 3 bases, J lost 10 bases, and 11 bases stayed unmatched. Germline V CDR1 and CDR2: SGHRS, YFSETQ. This CDR3 is built from 14 residues. The CDR3: CASSYDGQGVGAFF. CDR3 in DNA: TGCGCCAGCAGCTACGACGGACAGGGTGTCGGAGCTTTCTTT.

This rearrangement joins TRBV19 to TRBJ2-2; 7 bases fit TRBD1. The CDR3 has 16 residues. Germline CDR1 reads LNHDA; CDR2 reads SQIVND (reference sequence). V was clipped by 11 bases and J by 0 bases; unmatched bases: 12. This CDR3 reads CAAGTASTANTGELFF. CDR3 in DNA: TGTGCCGCCGGGACAGCCTCAACCGCGAACACCGGGGAGCTGTTTTTT.

CDR3 amino acids: CASSTRQGSNQPQHF. The CDR3 DNA reads as TGTGCCAGTAGTACGCGACAGGGCTCCAATCAGCCCCAGCATTTT. This chain links TRBV19 with TRBJ1-5; 7 bases map to TRBD1. Germline CDR1 reads LNHDA; CDR2 reads SQIVND (reference sequence). V was clipped by 4 bases and J by 3 bases; unmatched bases: 6. The CDR3 extends over 15 amino acids.

The genes are TRBV5-5 and TRBJ2-7; 9 nucleotides align to TRBD2. CDR3 length: 16 amino acids. V trimming: 0 bases; J trimming: 0 bases; junction bases outside the gene matches: 4. Germline V lookup: CDR1 SGHKS, CDR2 YYEKEE (reference sequence). CDR3 in amino acids: CASSLEASGTSYEQYF. The CDR3 region has the DNA TGTGCCAGCAGCTTGGAGGCTAGCGGGACCTCCTACGAGCAGTACTTC. The full variable domain, rest sourced from reference TRBV5-5 and TRBJ2-7, is DAGVTQSPTHLIKTRGQQVTLRCSPISGHKSVSWYQQVLGQGPQFIFQYYEKEERGRGNFPDRFSARQFPNYSSELNVNALLLGDSALYLCASSLEASGTSYEQYFGPGTRLTVT.

The chain employs TRBV3-1 (or the pseudogene TRBV3-2) and TRBJ2-2, with 10 bases lining up with TRBD1. V was clipped by 6 bases and J by 6 bases; unmatched bases: 22. Germline loops: CDR1 LGHDT, CDR2 YNNKEL (reference sequence). The CDR3 is made up of 20 amino acids. The CDR3 DNA reads as TGTGCCAGCAGGCTTGACAGGGGGCGCATTAAATCCCCCACCGCCGGGGAGCTGTTTTTT. It encodes CASRLDRGRIKSPTAGELFF.

V and J are TRBV9 and TRBJ2-1; 12 bases fit TRBD2. Germline V gene lookup returns CDR1 SGDLS and CDR2 YYNGEE. The V segment lost 4 bases and the J segment 6 bases; nucleotides outside the gene matches: 11. The CDR3 sequence is 17 residues long. CDR3 residues: CASSPGVLAGGANEQFF. The CDR3 DNA sequence: TGTGCCAGCAGCCCTGGGGTTCTAGCGGGAGGGGCCAATGAGCAGTTCTTC.

CDR3 DNA: TGTGCCAGCTCACCCGTCCGACAGGCGAACACTGAAGCTTTCTTT. Translating gives CASSPVRQANTEAFF. This chain uses TRBV18 with TRBJ1-1, with D possibly being TRBD1 (6 bases). Trimming stripped 3 bases from V and 1 base from J, with 12 bases between. CDR3 length: 15 amino acids. Germline V CDR1 and CDR2: KGHSH, LQKENI.

V gene TRBV7-9 combines with J gene TRBJ1-2; D not certain. The CDR3 covers 13 residues. Trimming removed 8 bases at V and 3 bases at J, with 13 bases between. CDR1 and CDR2 from the germline V gene are SEHNR and FQNEAQ (reference sequence). The CDR3 DNA reads as TGTGCCAGCGCTAGCGTCGCGTACTATGGCTACACCTTC. It codes for CASASVAYYGYTF. The full variable domain, rest sourced from reference TRBV7-9 and TRBJ1-2, is DTGVSQNPRHKITKRGQNVTFRCDPISEHNRLYWYRQTLGQGPEFLTYFQNEAQLEKSRLLSDRFSAERPKGSFSTLEIQRTEQGDSAMYLCASASVAYYGYTFGSGTRLTVV.

The genes are TRBV18 and TRBJ2-1; D perhaps matches TRBD2 (6 bases). With 0 bases removed from V and 2 bases from J, the gap between germline ends came to 11 bases. The germline gives CDR1 KGHSH, CDR2 LQKENI. This CDR3 has 16 amino acids. The CDR3 nucleotides read TGTGCCAGCTCACCACCCGGAGGGTTGGCCTACAATGAGCAGTTCTTC. It encodes CASSPPGGLAYNEQFF.

The V gene is TRBV6-5, the J gene TRBJ1-1; 8 bases agree with TRBD1. The V gene end was trimmed by 2 bases and the J gene end by 0 bases; junction bases not matched to a gene: 5. The CDR3 spans 16 residues. CDR1 and CDR2 from the germline V gene are MNHEY and SVGAGI. The CDR3 DNA follows: TGTGCCAGCAGTTACGCCAGGGGGCCCGTGAACACTGAAGCTTTCTTT. Encoded protein: CASSYARGPVNTEAFF.

This clone has a single count. Here the CDR3 DNA reads TGTGCCAGCTCACCCGGAGGGACAGGGCTCACAGATACGCAGTATTTT. Its translation: CASSPGGTGLTDTQYF. V and J are TRBV18 and TRBJ2-3, with TRBD1 identical over 9 bases. The CDR3 is 16 amino acids. CDR1 is KGHSH and CDR2 is LQKENI in the germline V gene. With 3 bases clipped from V and 2 bases from J, the junction kept 6 bases outside the gene matches.